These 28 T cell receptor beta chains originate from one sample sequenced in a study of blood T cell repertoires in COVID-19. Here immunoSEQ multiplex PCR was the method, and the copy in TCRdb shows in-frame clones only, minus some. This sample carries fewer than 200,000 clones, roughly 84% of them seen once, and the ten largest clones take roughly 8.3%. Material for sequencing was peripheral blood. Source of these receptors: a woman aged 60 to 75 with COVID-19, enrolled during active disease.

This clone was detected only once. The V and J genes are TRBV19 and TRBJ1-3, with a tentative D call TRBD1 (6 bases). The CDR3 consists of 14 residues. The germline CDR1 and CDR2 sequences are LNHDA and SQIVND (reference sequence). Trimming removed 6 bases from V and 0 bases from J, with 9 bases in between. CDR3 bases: TGTGCCAGTAGCACAGGGTACTCTGGAAACACCATATATTTT. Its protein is CASSTGYSGNTIYF. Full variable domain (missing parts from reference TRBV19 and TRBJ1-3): DGGITQSPKYLFRKEGQNVTLSCEQNLNHDAMYWYRQDPGQGLRLIYYSQIVNDFQKGDIAEGYSVSREKKESFPLTVTSAQKNPTAFYLCASSTGYSGNTIYFGEGSWLTVV.

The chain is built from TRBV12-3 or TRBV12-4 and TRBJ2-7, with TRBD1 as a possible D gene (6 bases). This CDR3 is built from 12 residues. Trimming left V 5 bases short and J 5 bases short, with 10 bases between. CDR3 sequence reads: CASSPRGNEQYF. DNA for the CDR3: TGTGCCAGCAGTCCCAGGGGTAACGAGCAGTACTTC.

The CDR3 protein is CASSQEQVNEKLFF. The CDR3 bases are TGCGCCAGCAGCCAAGAGCAGGTTAATGAAAAACTGTTTTTT. This rearrangement joins TRBV4-1 to TRBJ1-4; D unclear. This CDR3 has 14 residues. Germline CDR1 MGHRA, CDR2 YSYEKL. V was cut by 0 bases and J by 4 bases, with 6 bases left in between.

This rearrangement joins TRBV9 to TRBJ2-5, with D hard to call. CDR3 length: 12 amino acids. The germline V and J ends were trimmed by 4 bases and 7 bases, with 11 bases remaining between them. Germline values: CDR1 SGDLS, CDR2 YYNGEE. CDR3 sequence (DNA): TGTGCCAGCAGCCCCTCGTTCGGGACCCAGTACTTC. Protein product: CASSPSFGTQYF.

The CDR3 loop reads CASSVGGLGTEAFF. The DNA of the CDR3 is TGTGCCAGCAGCGTAGGAGGGTTGGGCACTGAAGCTTTCTTT. The genes are TRBV9 and TRBJ1-1, with unresolved D. Per germline, CDR1 SGDLS and CDR2 YYNGEE. CDR3 length: 14 residues. V was pared by 0 bases and J by 4 bases, with 10 bases between. The full variable domain, its missing parts supplied by reference TRBV9 and TRBJ1-1, is DSGVTQTPKHLITATGQRVTLRCSPRSGDLSVYWYQQSLDQGLQFLIQYYNGEERAKGNILERFSAQQFPDLHSELNLSSLELGDSALYFCASSVGGLGTEAFFGQGTRLTVV.

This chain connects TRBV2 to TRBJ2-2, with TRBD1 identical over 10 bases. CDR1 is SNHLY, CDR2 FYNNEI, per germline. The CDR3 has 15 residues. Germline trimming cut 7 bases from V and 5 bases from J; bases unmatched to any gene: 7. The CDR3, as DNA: TGTGCCAGCAAGGGAGACAGGGGGCGAACCGGGGAGCTGTTTTTT. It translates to CASKGDRGRTGELFF. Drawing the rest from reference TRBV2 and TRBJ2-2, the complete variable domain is EPEVTQTPSHQVTQMGQEVILRCVPISNHLYFYWYRQILGQKVEFLVSFYNNEISEKSEIFDDQFSVERPDGSNFTLKIRSTKLEDSAMYFCASKGDRGRTGELFFGEGSRLTVL.

The CDR3, as DNA: TGTGCCAGCAGTTGGGGCACCAGGTCCTATAATTCACCCCTCCACTTT. It translates to CASSWGTRSYNSPLHF. This chain links TRBV6-5 with TRBJ1-6; D possibly corresponds to TRBD1 (5 bases). Germline CDR1 and CDR2: MNHEY and SVGAGI. The CDR3 is 16 amino acids. V was trimmed by 4 bases and J by 1 base, leaving 11 bases between them.

The CDR3 region is CASSPYSGGKTDTQYF. The CDR3 DNA is TGTGCCAGTAGTCCTTACAGCGGGGGGAAGACAGATACGCAGTATTTT. The V call is TRBV19, the J call TRBJ2-3, with 9 bases aligning to TRBD2. The V gene end was trimmed by 5 bases and the J gene end by 3 bases; junction bases not matched to a gene: 9. Germline V lookup: CDR1 LNHDA, CDR2 SQIVND (reference sequence). The CDR3 length is 16 residues.

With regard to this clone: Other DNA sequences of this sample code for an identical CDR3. The CDR3 nucleotides are TGTGCCAGCAGGATGGACAGTTTCTATGGCTACACCTTC. Translation gives CASRMDSFYGYTF. The rearrangement links TRBV12-3 or TRBV12-4 to TRBJ1-2; a possible D gene is TRBD1 (6 bases). Deletions cut 6 bases from V and 4 bases from J, with 12 bases between. This CDR3 contains 13 residues.

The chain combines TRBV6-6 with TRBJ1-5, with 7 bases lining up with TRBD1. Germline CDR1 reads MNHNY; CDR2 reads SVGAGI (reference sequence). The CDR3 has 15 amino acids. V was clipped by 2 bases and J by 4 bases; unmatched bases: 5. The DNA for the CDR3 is TGTGCCAGCAGTTACCCACAGGGGACGAATCAGCCCCAGCATTTT. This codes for CASSYPQGTNQPQHF.

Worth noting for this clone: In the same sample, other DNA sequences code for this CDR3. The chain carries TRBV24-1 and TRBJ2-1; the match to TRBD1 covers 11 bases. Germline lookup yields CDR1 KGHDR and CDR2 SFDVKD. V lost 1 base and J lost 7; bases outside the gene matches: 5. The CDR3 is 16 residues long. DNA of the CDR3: TGTGCCACCAGTGATTTAGTGGACAGGGGGCTTAATGAGCAGTTCTTC. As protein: CATSDLVDRGLNEQFF.

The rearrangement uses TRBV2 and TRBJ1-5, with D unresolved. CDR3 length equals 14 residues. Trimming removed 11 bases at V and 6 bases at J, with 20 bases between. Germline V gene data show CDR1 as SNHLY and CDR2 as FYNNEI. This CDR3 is CACGVYGGSQPQHF. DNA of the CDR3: TGTGCCTGTGGTGTTTACGGAGGTAGTCAGCCCCAGCATTTT.

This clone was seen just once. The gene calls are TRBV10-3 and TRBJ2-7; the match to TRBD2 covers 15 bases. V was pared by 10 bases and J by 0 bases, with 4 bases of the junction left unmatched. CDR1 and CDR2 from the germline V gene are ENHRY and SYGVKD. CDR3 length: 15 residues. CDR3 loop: CATGTSGRSSYEQYF. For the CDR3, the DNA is TGTGCCACCGGGACTAGCGGGAGGAGCTCCTACGAGCAGTACTTC.

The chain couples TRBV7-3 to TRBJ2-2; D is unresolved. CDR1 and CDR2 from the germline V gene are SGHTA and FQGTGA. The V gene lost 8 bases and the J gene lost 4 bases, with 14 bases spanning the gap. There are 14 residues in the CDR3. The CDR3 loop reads CASSGRRATGELFF. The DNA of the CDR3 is TGTGCCAGCTCCGGCAGGCGCGCCACCGGGGAGCTGTTTTTT.

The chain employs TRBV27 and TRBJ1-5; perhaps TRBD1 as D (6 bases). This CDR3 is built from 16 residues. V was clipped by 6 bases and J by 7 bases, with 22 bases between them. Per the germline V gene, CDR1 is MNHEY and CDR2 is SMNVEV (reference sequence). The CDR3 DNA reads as TGTGCCAGCAGCCTTTACGGGGGGCCGCTAGGGCAGCCCCAGCATTTT. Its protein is CASSLYGGPLGQPQHF.

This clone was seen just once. In nucleotides, the CDR3 is TGCGCCAGCAGGCCACCGGGACAGGGGGCGCTTGGCTACACCTTC. This codes for CASRPPGQGALGYTF. V is TRBV5-1 and J is TRBJ1-2; 12 bases line up with TRBD1. CDR1 SGHRS and CDR2 YFSETQ come from the germline V gene. The CDR3 is 15 residues long. The V segment lost 5 bases and the J segment 7 bases; nucleotides outside the gene matches: 9.

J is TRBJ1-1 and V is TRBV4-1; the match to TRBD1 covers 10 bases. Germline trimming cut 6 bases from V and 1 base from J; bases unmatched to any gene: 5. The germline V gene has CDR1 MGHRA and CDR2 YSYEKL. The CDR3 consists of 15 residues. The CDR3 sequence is CASSLGQGTNTEAFF. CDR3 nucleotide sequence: TGCGCCAGCAGTCTGGGACAGGGGACGAACACTGAAGCTTTCTTT.

The CDR3 here is CASSLEPGHLYNSPLHF. The CDR3 bases are TGTGCCAGCAGCTTAGAACCGGGACACCTCTATAATTCACCCCTCCACTTT. This chain uses TRBV11-3 with TRBJ1-6, with D perhaps TRBD1 (6 bases). The CDR3 totals 17 residues. Per germline, CDR1 SGHNT and CDR2 YENEEA. Trimming stripped 0 bases from V and 3 bases from J, with 12 bases between.

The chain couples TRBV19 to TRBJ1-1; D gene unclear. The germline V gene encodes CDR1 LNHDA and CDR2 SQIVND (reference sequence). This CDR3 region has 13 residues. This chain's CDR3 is CASYSSMNTEAFF. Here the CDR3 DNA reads TGTGCTTCGTACTCGAGTATGAACACTGAAGCTTTCTTT.

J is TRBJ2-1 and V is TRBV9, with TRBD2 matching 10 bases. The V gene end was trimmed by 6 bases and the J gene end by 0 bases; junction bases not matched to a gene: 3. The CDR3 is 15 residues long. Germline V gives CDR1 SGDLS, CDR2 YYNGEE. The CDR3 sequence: CASNPSGSSYNEQFF. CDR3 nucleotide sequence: TGTGCCAGCAACCCTAGCGGGAGCTCCTACAATGAGCAGTTCTTC.

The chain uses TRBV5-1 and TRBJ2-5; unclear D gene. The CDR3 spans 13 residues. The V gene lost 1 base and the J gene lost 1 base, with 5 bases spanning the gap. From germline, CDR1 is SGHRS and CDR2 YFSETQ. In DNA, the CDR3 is TGCGCCAGCAGCTTGTCTATCCAAGAGACCCAGTACTTC. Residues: CASSLSIQETQYF.

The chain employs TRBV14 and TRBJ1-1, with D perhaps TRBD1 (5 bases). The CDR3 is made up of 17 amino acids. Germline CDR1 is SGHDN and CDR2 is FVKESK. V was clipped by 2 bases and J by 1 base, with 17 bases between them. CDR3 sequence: CASSQLLSGHQNTEAFF. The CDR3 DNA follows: TGTGCCAGCAGCCAATTATTATCCGGACATCAGAACACTGAAGCTTTCTTT.

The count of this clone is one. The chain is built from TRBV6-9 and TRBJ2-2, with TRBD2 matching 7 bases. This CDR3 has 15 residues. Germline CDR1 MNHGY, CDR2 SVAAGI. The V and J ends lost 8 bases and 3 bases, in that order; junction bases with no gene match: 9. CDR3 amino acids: CASGGEVDDTGELFF. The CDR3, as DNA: TGTGCCAGCGGGGGGGAGGTAGATGACACCGGGGAGCTGTTTTTT.

The chain's CDR3 is CASSLYRNTEAFF. The DNA for the CDR3 is TGTGCCAGCAGCTTGTACAGGAACACTGAAGCTTTCTTT. The rearrangement joins TRBV11-1 to TRBJ1-1; D remains ambiguous. The CDR3 runs 13 residues. V was shortened by 3 bases and J by 1 base, with 6 bases between the two germline ends. CDR1 and CDR2 from the germline V gene are SGHAT and FQDESV (reference sequence).

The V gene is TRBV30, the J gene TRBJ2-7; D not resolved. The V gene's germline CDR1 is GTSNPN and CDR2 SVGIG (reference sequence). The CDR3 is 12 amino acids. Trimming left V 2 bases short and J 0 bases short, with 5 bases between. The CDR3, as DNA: TGTGCCTGGAGTCACAGCTCCTACGAGCAGTACGTC. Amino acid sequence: CAWSHSSYEQYV.

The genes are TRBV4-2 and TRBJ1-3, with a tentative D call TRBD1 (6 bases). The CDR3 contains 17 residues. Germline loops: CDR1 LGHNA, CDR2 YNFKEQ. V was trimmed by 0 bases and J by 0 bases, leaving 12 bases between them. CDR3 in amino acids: CASSQDPGQRSGNTIYF. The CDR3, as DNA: TGTGCCAGCAGCCAAGATCCAGGACAGCGCTCTGGAAACACCATATATTTT.

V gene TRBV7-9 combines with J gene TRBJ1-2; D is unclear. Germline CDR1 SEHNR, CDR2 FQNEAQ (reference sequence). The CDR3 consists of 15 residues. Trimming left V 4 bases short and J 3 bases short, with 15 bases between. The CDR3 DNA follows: TGTGCCAGCAGCTCACCCGAGGTATCGGACTATGGCTACACCTTC. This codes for CASSSPEVSDYGYTF.

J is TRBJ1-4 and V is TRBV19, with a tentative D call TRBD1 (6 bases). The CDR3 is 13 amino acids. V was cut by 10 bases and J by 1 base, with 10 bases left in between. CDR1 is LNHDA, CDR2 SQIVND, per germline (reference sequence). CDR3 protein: CAKADRTNEKLFF. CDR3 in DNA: TGTGCCAAAGCGGACAGAACTAATGAAAAACTGTTTTTT.